The T cell receptor beta chain described here comes from a study of cytomegalovirus exposure and HLA in healthy donors. The CDR3 sequence is 16 residues long. Unmatched junction bases numbered 4, after V lost 6 bases and J lost 0 bases. Germline loops: CDR1 SNHLY, CDR2 FYNNEI. 60 Vbeta and 13 Jbeta primers were used in PCR. Assay used: immunoSEQ multiplex PCR; TCRdb lists only in-frame clones, some missing. The sample carries fewer than 250,000 clones, more than 75% recorded once. The chain combines TRBV2 with TRBJ2-6, with TRBD1 identical over 8 bases. The sample consisted of PBMCs. This receptor was identified in a woman aged 18-30 years in good health and CMV-seronegative. The CDR3 nucleotides are TGTGCCAGCAGAGGACAGGGCCGCTCTGGGGCCAACGTCCTGACTTTC. Translating gives CASRGQGRSGANVLTF.